This entry lists 30 T cell receptor beta chains sequenced from one sample in a study of blood T cell repertoires in COVID-19. Using immunoSEQ multiplex PCR, the repertoire was profiled, and TCRdb retains in-frame clones only, with some absent. Of some 160,000 clones in the sample, roughly 84% were seen once. The specimen sequenced was peripheral blood. The source of these receptors is a man in his sixties or seventies with active or convalescent COVID-19.

This chain connects TRBV11-2 to TRBJ2-1, with D possibly matching TRBD2 (6 bases). Between the trimmed V and J ends, which lost 0 bases and 9 bases, there was a span of 12 bases. The CDR3 runs 14 residues. CDR1 is SGHAT and CDR2 is FQNNGV in the germline V gene. The CDR3 protein is CASSLEAGMGEQFF. Written as DNA, the CDR3 is TGTGCCAGCAGCTTAGAGGCGGGGATGGGTGAGCAGTTCTTC.

This chain links TRBV7-8 with TRBJ1-3; D is uncertain. Germline loops: CDR1 SGHVS, CDR2 FQNEAQ. The CDR3 spans 16 residues. V was pared by 4 bases and J by 0 bases, with 13 bases between. The CDR3 coding sequence is TGTGCCAGCAGCTCCCCTTCAACTTTCTCTGGAAACACCATATATTTT. This translates into CASSSPSTFSGNTIYF.

The chain combines TRBV18 with TRBJ2-5; perhaps TRBD1 as D (6 bases). Germline loops: CDR1 KGHSH, CDR2 LQKENI. The CDR3 runs to 13 residues. The V end was cut by 3 bases, the J end by 9 bases, with 14 bases between. The CDR3 DNA sequence: TGTGCCAGCTCACCCCCCTCCGGACAGTCCCAGTACTTC. Translating it yields CASSPPSGQSQYF.

The chain has TRBV18 and TRBJ2-4, with TRBD1 matching 7 bases. Trimming cost V 6 bases and J 10 bases; bases outside gene matches: 15. The length of the CDR3 is 15 residues. CDR1 and CDR2 (germline): KGHSH, LQKENI. CDR3 in DNA: TGTGCCAGCTCTCCGCGGACAGGTCGAATTTCTATTCAGTACTTC. Its protein product is CASSPRTGRISIQYF.

This chain joins TRBV6-5 and TRBJ1-2, with a weak D call TRBD1 (6 bases). The CDR3 runs to 14 residues. V dropped 9 bases and J dropped 2 bases, with 16 bases sitting between them. The germline gives CDR1 MNHEY, CDR2 SVGAGI. The CDR3 bases are TGTGCCAGTGCCCAGGGGCAGACGAACTATGGCTACACCTTC. It encodes CASAQGQTNYGYTF.

The chain combines TRBV5-1 with TRBJ2-1; 7 bases match TRBD1. The CDR3 loop spans 17 amino acids. Trimming cost V 2 bases and J 3 bases; bases outside gene matches: 11. The germline V gene encodes CDR1 SGHRS and CDR2 YFSETQ. The CDR3 DNA reads TGCGCCAGCAGCTTCCTCACCTCTGACAGGGACTACAATGAGCAGTTCTTC. Amino acids: CASSFLTSDRDYNEQFF.

V and J are TRBV18 and TRBJ1-5, with a tentative D call TRBD1 (6 bases). This CDR3 is built from 16 residues. Trimming left V 6 bases short and J 9 bases short, with 24 bases between. Germline V lookup: CDR1 KGHSH, CDR2 LQKENI. The CDR3 sequence: CASSPSTTGSGGPQHF. As DNA, the CDR3 is TGTGCCAGCTCCCCATCCACGACAGGATCCGGAGGGCCCCAGCATTTT.

The J gene is TRBJ1-2, the V gene TRBV9, with D perhaps matching TRBD1 (6 bases). Germline CDR1 reads SGDLS; CDR2 reads YYNGEE. Trimming stripped 4 bases from V and 7 bases from J, with 14 bases between. This CDR3 has 13 residues. CDR3 loop: CASSPGQTSGYTF. CDR3 DNA: TGTGCCAGCAGCCCCGGACAGACGTCTGGCTACACCTTC.

The chain links TRBV30 to TRBJ1-3; 7 nucleotides agree with TRBD1. The ends lost 4 bases at V and 2 bases at J; junction bases unmatched: 5. Germline CDR1 and CDR2: GTSNPN and SVGIG (reference sequence). The CDR3 totals 14 residues. The CDR3 is CAWNLQGPGNTIYF. The CDR3 DNA follows: TGTGCCTGGAACTTACAGGGGCCTGGAAACACCATATATTTT.

The chain couples TRBV16 to TRBJ1-1; D may be TRBD1 (5 bases). Per germline, CDR1 KGHSY and CDR2 FQNENV. The CDR3 is 14 amino acids. Trimming stripped 4 bases from V and 1 base from J, with 10 bases between. CDR3 nucleotides: TGTGCCAGCAGCCCCCGGGGGACGAACACTGAAGCTTTCTTT. Translating gives CASSPRGTNTEAFF.

V is TRBV6-5 and J is TRBJ2-1, with TRBD2 as a possible D gene (6 bases). With 4 bases removed from V and 9 bases from J, the gap between germline ends came to 13 bases. CDR3 length equals 13 residues. Germline assignment: CDR1 MNHEY and CDR2 SVGAGI. In nucleotides, the CDR3 is TGTGCCAGCAGTTTTACTAGCAGCGCTGAGCAGTTCTTC. As protein: CASSFTSSAEQFF.

This clone came up once. The chain couples TRBV9 to TRBJ1-6, with 7 nucleotides matching TRBD1. This CDR3 has 14 amino acids. Germline loops: CDR1 SGDLS, CDR2 YYNGEE. V gave up 3 bases and J gave up 10 bases; unmatched junction bases: 7. The CDR3 region is CASSADRAPSPLHF. The CDR3 DNA reads as TGTGCCAGCAGCGCAGACAGGGCACCGTCACCCCTCCACTTT. Together with reference TRBV9 and TRBJ1-6, the CDR3 gives the full variable domain: DSGVTQTPKHLITATGQRVTLRCSPRSGDLSVYWYQQSLDQGLQFLIQYYNGEERAKGNILERFSAQQFPDLHSELNLSSLELGDSALYFCASSADRAPSPLHFGNGTRLTVT.

The rearrangement uses TRBV5-1 and TRBJ2-5, with D unclear. From germline, CDR1 is SGHRS and CDR2 YFSETQ. This CDR3 spans 13 amino acids. The germline V and J ends were trimmed by 3 bases and 4 bases, with 10 bases remaining between them. Here the CDR3 reads CASSSSGGETQYF. DNA of the CDR3: TGCGCCAGCAGCTCCTCCGGCGGAGAGACCCAGTACTTC.

The V call is TRBV7-9, the J call TRBJ2-7; D remains unclear. The germline V and J ends were trimmed by 2 bases and 2 bases, with 7 bases remaining between them. Germline CDR1 is SEHNR and CDR2 is FQNEAQ (reference sequence). The CDR3 loop spans 13 amino acids. The CDR3 region has the DNA TGTGCCAGCAGCTTACAACAGACCTACGAGCAGTACTTC. This sequence encodes CASSLQQTYEQYF.

This rearrangement joins TRBV11-2 to TRBJ2-5; 9 bases match TRBD1. Losses at the gene ends were 7 bases for V and 6 bases for J; bases not matched to a gene: 15. This CDR3 has 16 residues. Germline V lookup: CDR1 SGHAT, CDR2 FQNNGV. CDR3 amino acids: CASTHLRQGGTKTQYF. The CDR3 DNA follows: TGTGCCAGCACCCACCTTCGACAGGGGGGAACGAAGACCCAGTACTTC.

The J gene is TRBJ1-2, the V gene TRBV7-2; 7 positions match TRBD1. J was trimmed by 8 bases and V by 5 bases; bases with no gene match: 8. This CDR3 contains 13 residues. Germline CDR1 SGHTA, CDR2 FQGNSA. The CDR3 here is CASSLRADRGYTF. CDR3 nucleotides: TGTGCCAGCAGCCTGAGGGCGGACAGGGGCTACACCTTC.

The rearrangement uses TRBV7-9 and TRBJ2-3; 8 bases map to TRBD1. Germline CDR1 SEHNR, CDR2 FQNEAQ (reference sequence). The length of the CDR3 is 14 residues. Trimming cost V 6 bases and J 3 bases; bases outside gene matches: 5. DNA of the CDR3: TGTGCCAGCAGAGAGGACAGGGAGACAGATACGCAGTATTTT. This codes for CASREDRETDTQYF.

The V call is TRBV7-2, the J call TRBJ2-2; 9 bases fit TRBD1. The CDR3 covers 21 residues. J lost 1 base, V lost 0 bases, and 15 bases had no gene match. Germline V gives CDR1 SGHTA, CDR2 FQGNSA. CDR3 amino acids: CASSLALGLQGALGNTGELFF. The CDR3 DNA sequence: TGTGCCAGCAGCTTAGCGTTGGGGTTACAGGGGGCTCTCGGGAACACCGGGGAGCTGTTTTTT.

J is TRBJ2-3 and V is TRBV12-5, with 8 bases fitting TRBD1. The CDR3 runs 14 residues. The germline gives CDR1 LGHNT, CDR2 FRNRAP. V dropped 3 bases and J dropped 4; count of bases not matched to a gene: 3. The CDR3 sequence: CASGFGQGADTQYF. CDR3 nucleotides: TGTGCTAGTGGTTTCGGACAGGGTGCAGATACGCAGTATTTT.

The chain has TRBV7-9 and TRBJ2-1, with 8 bases identical to TRBD2. The germline gives CDR1 SEHNR, CDR2 FQNEAQ (reference sequence). The CDR3 totals 17 residues. The junction had 14 bases not matched to a gene; V was cut back by 5 bases and J by 5 bases. The CDR3 bases are TGTGCCAGCAGCCCCCCTGGGTTAGCGGGAAAAGACAATGAGCAGTTCTTC. Translating gives CASSPPGLAGKDNEQFF.

This sequence joins TRBV18 and TRBJ1-3; D not certain. V was clipped by 2 bases and J by 7 bases, with 9 bases between them. This CDR3 is 13 amino acids long. CDR1 and CDR2 (germline): KGHSH, LQKENI. The CDR3 DNA reads as TGTGCCAGCTCACCAAGCGCTTCGAACACCATATATTTT. Protein: CASSPSASNTIYF.

On this clone: In the same sample, other DNA sequences code for this CDR3. This sequence joins TRBV11-2 and TRBJ1-2; D is ambiguous. This CDR3 region has 14 residues. The ends were cut back, 1 base at V and 0 bases at J, with 6 bases in the middle. CDR1 SGHAT and CDR2 FQNNGV come from the germline V gene. CDR3 coding DNA: TGTGCCAGCAGCTTAGCACAGACTAACTATGGCTACACCTTC. Amino acids: CASSLAQTNYGYTF. Full variable domain (outside the CDR3, taken from reference TRBV11-2 and TRBJ1-2): EAGVAQSPRYKIIEKRQSVAFWCNPISGHATLYWYQQILGQGPKLLIQFQNNGVVDDSQLPKDRFSAERLKGVDSTLKIQPAKLEDSAVYLCASSLAQTNYGYTFGSGTRLTVV.

The genes are TRBV30 and TRBJ2-7; D is perhaps TRBD1 (6 bases). CDR1 and CDR2 (germline): GTSNPN, SVGIG (reference sequence). With 0 bases removed from V and 6 bases from J, the gap between germline ends came to 12 bases. The CDR3 runs 13 residues. The CDR3 spells CAWSVRSRGEQYF. The CDR3 DNA reads as TGTGCCTGGAGTGTACGGTCCAGGGGCGAGCAGTACTTC.

The chain has TRBV27 and TRBJ1-2; TRBD1 is a possible D gene (5 bases). This CDR3 contains 13 residues. V lost 3 bases and J 4 bases, leaving 9 bases between the germline ends. Germline V CDR1 and CDR2: MNHEY, SMNVEV (reference sequence). The CDR3 sequence: CASSFSQGYGYTF. The CDR3, as DNA: TGTGCCAGCAGTTTCTCCCAGGGCTATGGCTACACCTTC.

V gene TRBV11-2 combines with J gene TRBJ1-1, with a possible D match to TRBD1 (5 bases). V was trimmed by 5 bases and J by 10 bases, leaving 11 bases between them. There are 11 residues in the CDR3. CDR1 and CDR2 (germline): SGHAT, FQNNGV. CDR3: CASSQLGGAFF. CDR3 nucleotide sequence: TGTGCCAGCAGCCAACTGGGGGGAGCTTTCTTT.

The gene calls are TRBV7-8 and TRBJ1-4, with 8 positions matching TRBD1. V gave up 2 bases and J gave up 7 bases; unmatched junction bases: 12. Germline values: CDR1 SGHVS, CDR2 FQNEAQ. This CDR3 contains 17 residues. The CDR3 loop is CASSLSYLSGTGEKLFF. DNA of the CDR3: TGTGCCAGCAGCTTATCATACCTTTCCGGGACAGGTGAAAAACTGTTTTTT.

This clone was counted a few times. The V gene is TRBV5-4, the J gene TRBJ2-7, with D hard to call. This CDR3 region has 12 residues. V lost 0 bases and J 7 bases, leaving 8 bases between the germline ends. Per the germline V gene, CDR1 is SGHNT and CDR2 is YYREEE (reference sequence). The CDR3 reads CASSLAAAEQYF. The CDR3 bases are TGTGCCAGCAGCTTGGCCGCCGCGGAGCAGTACTTC.

This chain uses TRBV9 with TRBJ2-7; weak D call: TRBD2 (5 bases). V was shortened by 7 bases and J by 0 bases, with 11 bases between the two germline ends. There are 13 residues in the CDR3. Germline assignment: CDR1 SGDLS and CDR2 YYNGEE. The chain's CDR3 is CASGPGISYEQYF. The CDR3 nucleotides are TGTGCCAGCGGTCCCGGGATCTCCTACGAGCAGTACTTC.

This clone came up a few times. V usage is TRBV2 and J usage is TRBJ2-1, with a tentative D call TRBD2 (5 bases). This CDR3 has 15 amino acids. Trimming took 1 base from V and 6 from J, leaving 13 bases between them. Germline V gives CDR1 SNHLY, CDR2 FYNNEI. The CDR3 spells CASSEEGLEGNEQFF. CDR3 nucleotides: TGTGCCAGCAGTGAAGAAGGGCTTGAGGGCAATGAGCAGTTCTTC.

V is TRBV7-6 and J is TRBJ1-2; possibly TRBD1 for D (5 bases). From germline, CDR1 is SGHVS and CDR2 FNYEAQ. V lost 1 base and J lost 7, with 16 bases in between. The length of the CDR3 is 15 residues. CDR3 sequence: CASSLVEGLGVGYTF. The CDR3 nucleotides read TGTGCCAGCAGCTTAGTGGAGGGGTTGGGGGTTGGCTACACCTTC.